This T cell receptor (beta chain) was recovered during a study of vaccination and CD4 T cells after COVID-19. Study details: Across the group, participants received two doses of either BNT162b2 or mRNA-1273 vaccine. Study observations and caveats: Of the reactive clones in convalescent patients, a median around 90% showed up only post-vaccination.

CDR1 and CDR2 from the germline V gene are LNHNV and YYDKDF (reference sequence). The CDR3 sequence is 15 residues long. V was shortened by 1 base and J by 5 bases, with 12 bases between the two germline ends. Sequencing of the DNA from cultured CD4+ T cells was carried out with the Oncomine TCR Beta short-read assay. From CD4+ T cells that had been cultured, genomic DNA was extracted. TCRdb fed the PCR reads into MiXCR, producing one record per CDR3 protein. Altogether about 11,000 distinct CDR3 sequences are present, less than 35% being singletons, with the ten largest covering less than 20%. In this sample, this clonotype is medium-sized. The antigen is undetermined. Stated treatment: approximately 10-day PBMC culture with coronavirus spike peptide pools or control peptides (ViraFEST assay). Gathered ahead of the COVID-19 pandemic (2011-2018) were the CD4+ T cells of the unexposed donor. Both SARS-CoV-2 S/N and four cold-coronavirus spikes were used, cells permitting, to probe CD4+ T cells of unexposed donors.

This receptor was identified in a human donor in good health. The sample comprised CD4+ T cells from blood, cultured in vitro. The gene calls are TRBV15 and TRBJ1-5; possible D gene TRBD1, 5 bases. The CDR3 sequence is CATSRARRGDQPQHF. The CDR3 DNA sequence: TGTGCCACCAGCAGAGCCCGGCGGGGGGATCAGCCCCAGCATTTT.